In this sample, the clone carrying this T cell receptor (beta chain) turned up a few times. The antigen is undetermined. 13 Jbeta primers and 60 Vbeta primers were used for the PCR. Per the original methods: Unique TCR beta chains totaled about 78 million in a later count, with roughly 12 million of them shared. Libraries were prepared by immunoSEQ multiplex PCR; TCRdb keeps only in-frame clonotypes and omits some of them. V, J and clone size reflect that table, while D and trimming were determined from the DNA. The data show approximately 150,000 clones, 65% to 85% seen once. This CDR3 is built from 18 residues. J lost 3 bases, V lost 2 bases, and 14 bases had no gene match. CDR1 and CDR2 (germline): SGHDN, FVKESK. The data were obtained in a study of cytomegalovirus exposure and HLA in healthy donors. Findings and caveats of the study: Researchers reported that a few CMV-associated chains were confirmed in vitro as CMV antigen-specific.

This chain uses TRBV14 with TRBJ2-5, with 8 positions matching TRBD2. The TCR originated in a man between 60 and 75 years old in good health and CMV-seronegative. Material for sequencing was PBMCs. CDR3 sequence: CASSQLPTGLAGKETQYF. DNA for the CDR3: TGTGCCAGCAGCCAACTGCCGACGGGGCTAGCGGGTAAAGAGACCCAGTACTTC.